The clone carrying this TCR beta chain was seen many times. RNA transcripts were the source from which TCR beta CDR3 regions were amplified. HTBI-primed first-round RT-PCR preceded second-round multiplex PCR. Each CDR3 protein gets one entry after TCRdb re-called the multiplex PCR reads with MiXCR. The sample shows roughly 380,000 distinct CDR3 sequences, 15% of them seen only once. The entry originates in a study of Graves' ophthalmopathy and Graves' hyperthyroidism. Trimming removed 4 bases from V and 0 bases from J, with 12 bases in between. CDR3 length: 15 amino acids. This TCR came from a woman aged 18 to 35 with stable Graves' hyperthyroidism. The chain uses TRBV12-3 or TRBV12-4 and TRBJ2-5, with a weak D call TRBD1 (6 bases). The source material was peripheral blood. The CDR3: CASSSLTGYQETQYF. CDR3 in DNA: TGTGCCAGCAGTTCCCTAACAGGGTACCAAGAGACCCAGTACTTC.